Listed here are 8 T cell receptor beta chains from one sample, sequenced in a study of T cells in Graves' hyperthyroidism and ophthalmopathy. Researchers took RNA transcripts and amplified the TCR beta CDR3 regions from them. The TCR CDR3 was amplified in a first-round RT-PCR using the HTBI primer set. TCRdb independently ran MiXCR on the multiplex PCR reads; one entry per CDR3 protein. Here the sample spans approximately 520,000 distinct CDR3 sequences, around 24% being singletons. Sequencing input: blood. These receptors all come from a woman between 25 and 40 years old with Graves' ophthalmopathy.

Details on this clonotype: At one boundary the junction diverges from the germline segment, which might be a read error. CDR3: CASSFVVTRRLNTDAFF. The CDR3 region has the DNA TGTGCCAGCAGTTTTGTGGTGACCCGCCGCCTGAACACTGATGCTTTCTTT. The V and J genes are TRBV28 and TRBJ1-1; D remains ambiguous. The V gene's germline CDR1 is MDHEN and CDR2 SYDVKM. This CDR3 is 17 amino acids long.

This clonotype was seen repeatedly, ten times or more. J is TRBJ1-1 and V is TRBV30; maybe TRBD1 (6 bases). The CDR3 length is 13 residues. Germline CDR1 GTSNPN, CDR2 SVGIG (reference sequence). The V end was cut by 2 bases, the J end by 2 bases, with 9 bases between. The CDR3: CAWSWTANTEAFF. The CDR3 region has the DNA TGTGCCTGGAGTTGGACAGCCAACACTGAAGCTTTCTTT.

The V call is TRBV28, the J call TRBJ2-7; D is undetermined. Germline lookup yields CDR1 MDHEN and CDR2 SYDVKM. V shed 2 bases and J shed 0 bases, with 23 bases lying between them. The CDR3 covers 19 residues. CDR3 region: CASSLMALKSSRSSYEQYF. CDR3 sequence (DNA): TGTGCCAGCAGTTTAATGGCCCTTAAATCCAGCCGAAGCTCCTACGAGCAGTACTTC.

In this sample, this clonotype turned up many times. The chain uses TRBV4-1 and TRBJ1-1; D perhaps matches TRBD1 (6 bases). The CDR3 extends over 15 amino acids. The V gene's germline CDR1 is MGHRA and CDR2 YSYEKL. V was trimmed by 2 bases and J by 3 bases, leaving 13 bases between them. DNA of the CDR3: TGCGCCAGCAGCCAACCCCATAAGGGGGACACTGAAGCTTTCTTT. It specifies CASSQPHKGDTEAFF.

This clonotype was picked up many times. The chain links TRBV6-1 to TRBJ2-4; no definite D call. This CDR3 is 14 amino acids long. Per germline, CDR1 MNHNS and CDR2 SASEGT. V lost 8 bases and J 0 bases, leaving 11 bases between the germline ends. Here the CDR3 reads CASGRSLAKNIQYF. The CDR3 DNA is TGTGCCAGCGGACGGAGCCTAGCCAAAAACATTCAGTACTTC.

There are many counts of this clonotype. DNA for the CDR3: TGCGCCAGCAAAACAGACACCTACGAGCAGTACTTC. It yields the protein CASKTDTYEQYF. The genes are TRBV5-1 and TRBJ2-7; the D is unclear. This CDR3 spans 12 amino acids. Germline CDR1 reads SGHRS; CDR2 reads YFSETQ. The germline V and J ends were trimmed by 6 bases and 2 bases, with 9 bases remaining between them.

This clonotype was detected only a few times. The CDR3 sequence: CSANRPEYYEQYF. The DNA for the CDR3 is TGCAGTGCCAACAGACCCGAATACTACGAGCAGTACTTC. The V and J genes are TRBV20-1 and TRBJ2-7; D remains unclear. V gave up 6 bases and J gave up 3 bases, with 15 bases separating them. Germline loops: CDR1 DFQATT, CDR2 SNEGSKA (reference sequence). CDR3 length: 13 residues.

In its sample, this clonotype was seen a few times. The chain employs TRBV11-3 and TRBJ2-7, with a weak D call TRBD2 (5 bases). The germline V gene encodes CDR1 SGHNT and CDR2 YENEEA. The V end was cut by 4 bases, the J end by 5 bases, with 18 bases between. This CDR3 contains 15 residues. The CDR3 sequence: CASSSRTSSSNEQYF. DNA of the CDR3: TGTGCCAGCAGCTCCAGGACTTCCTCATCCAACGAGCAGTACTTC.